These T cell receptor beta chains were read from a single sample in a study of control samples from healthy donors and cancer patients. Sequenced by immunoSEQ multiplex PCR; TCRdb stores in-frame clones only, minus some. The sample shows some 29,000 clones, around nine tenths of them seen only once. Sequencing was carried out using formalin-fixed, paraffin-embedded tissue. The receptor set was obtained from a female donor with melanoma. CDR3s include the opening cysteine and the closing phenylalanine or tryptophan. The D gene is left open where the match is weak. Expanded clones are given a class, and other clones once, few, many or no size at all.

>TRBV13|18|-|TRBD1|TRBJ1-1
TGTGCCAGCAGCTTAGCTCTTATTTGGGGACAGCTCAACACTGAAGCTTTCTTT
CASSLALIWGQLNTEAFF
>TRBV6-6|15|-|-|TRBJ1-5
TGTGCCAGCAGTCGAGCAGGGAGCACGAATCAGCCCCAGCATTTT
CASSRAGSTNQPQHF
>TRBV2|15|-|-|TRBJ1-6
TGTGCCAGCAGTGAGACTACCCAGAATAATTCACCCCTCCACTTT
CASSETTQNNSPLHF
>TRBV3-1/TRBV3-2|13|-|TRBD1|TRBJ1-3
TGTGCCAGCAGCTGGACAGGGGGCAACACCATATATTTT
CASSWTGGNTIYF
>TRBV19|16|-|-|TRBJ1-5
TGTGCCAGTAGTATCCAGGGGCCCTATAGCAATCAGCCCCAGCATTTT
CASSIQGPYSNQPQHF
>TRBV6-5|16|-|TRBD2|TRBJ2-1
TGTGCCAGCAGTTACTCGTCCGCTAGCGGATACAATGAGCAGTTCTTC
CASSYSSASGYNEQFF
>TRBV6-5|13|-|-|TRBJ2-5
TGTGCCACCCGAGGGACTGCAAAAGAGACCCAGTACTTC
CATRGTAKETQYF
>TRBV7-9|18|-|TRBD1|TRBJ2-1
TGTGCCAGCAGCTTAGGGACCTTCGGGGACAGGGGAAGCAATGAGCAGTTCTTC
CASSLGTFGDRGSNEQFF
>TRBV19|16|-|-|TRBJ1-5
TGTGCCAGTAGTATTCAGGAAGGGTATAGCAATCAGCCCCAGCATTTT
CASSIQEGYSNQPQHF
>TRBV5-4|13|-|-|TRBJ1-2
TGTGCCAGCAGCTTGGCGCAGGAGGGTGGCTACACCTTC
CASSLAQEGGYTF
>TRBV24-1|13|-|-|TRBJ2-2
TGTGCCACCAGTGACAGGTTCACCGGGGAGCTGTTTTTT
CATSDRFTGELFF
>TRBV7-9|14|-|-|TRBJ1-1
TGTGCCAGCAGCTTAGCGGACAGGAACACTGAAGCTTTCTTT
CASSLADRNTEAFF
>TRBV5-5|19|-|-|TRBJ2-2
TGTGCCAGCAGCTTGGCATTAGGTATTGGCGGGCGTAACACCGGGGAGCTGTTTTTT
CASSLALGIGGRNTGELFF
>TRBV19|14|-|-|TRBJ1-2
TGTGCCAGTAGTATCGGTCGGGGGGACTATGGCTACACCTTC
CASSIGRGDYGYTF
>TRBV29-1|14|once|-|TRBJ2-1
TGCAGCGGTCTAGACTATGGTTTGGTAGATGAGCAGTTCTTC
CSGLDYGLVDEQFF
>TRBV12-3/TRBV12-4|13|medium-sized|-|TRBJ1-2
TGTGCCAGCAGTCCCGACAGCAACTATGGCTACACCTTC
CASSPDSNYGYTF
>TRBV4-2|16|-|-|TRBJ1-4
TGTGCCAGCAGATTAGACAGGTTCGCAACTAATGAAAAACTGTTTTTT
CASRLDRFATNEKLFF
>TRBV3-1/TRBV3-2|15|-|TRBD2|TRBJ2-5
TGTGCCAGCAGCCAAGTCCTAGCGGGGGTTGAGACCCAGTACTTC
CASSQVLAGVETQYF
>TRBV12-3/TRBV12-4|11|-|-|TRBJ1-1
TGTGCCAGCAGTTTCGGACAGACGGCTTTCTTT
CASSFGQTAFF
>TRBV4-2|18|few|-|TRBJ1-6
TGTGCCAGCAGCCCTCGGGATGAGGCGGGGGGCTATAATTCACCCCTCCACTTT
CASSPRDEAGGYNSPLHF
>TRBV5-1|14|-|-|TRBJ2-7
TGCGCCAGCAGCTTGGTGACGGGGGCCCTCGAGCAGTACTTC
CASSLVTGALEQYF
>TRBV19|17|-|-|TRBJ1-6
TGTGCCAGTAGTATTTCGAATCGTCAGGGGAAGTTTTCACCCCTCCACTTT
CASSISNRQGKFSPLHF
>TRBV25-1|12|-|-|TRBJ1-1
TGTGCCAGCAGTGATCTTTCTAGGGAAGCTTTCTTT
CASSDLSREAFF
>TRBV9|19|-|TRBD2|TRBJ2-2
TGTGCCAGCAGCCCAGGGACTAGCGGGAGGCGCCTGGGCACCGGGGAGCTGTTTTTT
CASSPGTSGRRLGTGELFF
>TRBV6-5|13|-|-|TRBJ2-7
TGTGCCAGCAGTTTACAGGACAGCTACGAGCAGTACTTC
CASSLQDSYEQYF
>TRBV6-2/TRBV6-3|17|-|-|TRBJ2-3
TGTGCCAGCAGTTACAAGGGGCGGCGGGATGGCACAGATACGCAGTATTTT
CASSYKGRRDGTDTQYF
>TRBV6-1|13|-|-|TRBJ1-4
TGTGCCAGCAGTGAATGGAAAGGGGAAAAACTGTTTTTT
CASSEWKGEKLFF
>TRBV29-1|14|-|TRBD1|TRBJ2-5
TGCAGCGTTGCGCCCGGACAGGGGCGAGAGACCCAGTACTTC
CSVAPGQGRETQYF
>TRBV18|16|-|TRBD2|TRBJ2-3
TGTGCCAGCTCACTAAGAACTAGCGGGAGTGCAGATACGCAGTATTTT
CASSLRTSGSADTQYF
>TRBV29-1|15|-|-|TRBJ1-1
TGCAGCGTCCCGCCCTTGACAGCTATGAACACTGAAGCTTTCTTT
CSVPPLTAMNTEAFF
>TRBV7-3|12|-|-|TRBJ2-3
TGTGCCAGCAGCTTATACCTGGGGACGCAGTATTTT
CASSLYLGTQYF
>TRBV7-9|14|-|-|TRBJ2-7
TGTGCCAGCAGCCGCCCCCCCCTAACCTACGAGCAGTACTTC
CASSRPPLTYEQYF
>TRBV5-4|14|-|-|TRBJ1-5
TGTGCCAGCAGCTTGGCGGGGATGGGCCAACCCCAGCATTTT
CASSLAGMGQPQHF
>TRBV7-9|16|-|-|TRBJ2-3
TGTGCCAGCAGCTTCGACGCGTGGGGCCGGGGAGATACGCAGTATTTT
CASSFDAWGRGDTQYF
>TRBV19|15|large|TRBD1|TRBJ1-5
TGTGCCAGCCAATGGGGACAGCTAAGCAATCAGCCCCAGCATTTT
CASQWGQLSNQPQHF
>TRBV7-9|17|-|-|TRBJ2-1
TGTGCCAGCAGCCCACTTAATAAGCGGAACTCCTACAATGAGCAGTTCTTC
CASSPLNKRNSYNEQFF
>TRBV4-2|12|once|-|TRBJ1-3
TGTGCCAGCAGCCGTACAGGAAACACCATATATTTT
CASSRTGNTIYF